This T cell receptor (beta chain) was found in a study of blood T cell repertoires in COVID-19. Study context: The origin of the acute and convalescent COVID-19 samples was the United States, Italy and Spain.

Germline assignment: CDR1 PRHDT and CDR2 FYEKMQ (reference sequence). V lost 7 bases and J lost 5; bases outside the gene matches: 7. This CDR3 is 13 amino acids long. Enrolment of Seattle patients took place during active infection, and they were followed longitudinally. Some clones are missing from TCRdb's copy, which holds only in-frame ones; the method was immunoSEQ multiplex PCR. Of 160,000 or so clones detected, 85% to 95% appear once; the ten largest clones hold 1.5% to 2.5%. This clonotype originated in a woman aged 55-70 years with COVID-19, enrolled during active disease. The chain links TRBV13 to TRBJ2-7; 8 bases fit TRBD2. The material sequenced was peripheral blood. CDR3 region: CASTPSGYHEQYF. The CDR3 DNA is TGTGCCAGCACTCCTAGCGGGTACCACGAGCAGTACTTC.